The 23 T cell receptor beta chains given below trace back to one sample, sequenced in a study of T cell changes during pregnancy in multiple sclerosis (dated by TCRdb to between 2018 and 2021). Library preparation used the immunoSEQ multiplex PCR assay. TCRdb re-hosts the immuneACCESS table, in-frame sequences only. Its copies lack some clones; in the studies checked, an unresolved V gene accounts for under half of them, and the cause for the rest is not known. In all, the sample holds approximately 70,000 clones, and around nine tenths of those were seen once. The ten biggest clones cover approximately 1.1% of the sample. This material consisted of peripheral blood, taken in the third trimester of pregnancy. The receptor set was obtained from a female donor with multiple sclerosis, enrolled in a pregnancy study.

V is TRBV4-2 and J is TRBJ2-3; 10 nucleotides match TRBD2. The CDR3 has 21 residues. Germline-derived CDR1 and CDR2 are LGHNA and YNFKEQ. V lost 0 bases, J lost 0 bases, and 15 bases stayed unmatched. CDR3 coding DNA: TGTGCCAGCAGCCAAGATTGGTTTGGACTAGCGGCCGTCACTAGCACAGATACGCAGTATTTT. This sequence encodes CASSQDWFGLAAVTSTDTQYF.

This chain connects TRBV5-1 to TRBJ2-2; D possibly uses TRBD1 or TRBD2 (9 bases each). The germline CDR1 and CDR2 sequences are SGHRS and YFSETQ. The CDR3 contains 21 residues. V gave up 2 bases and J gave up 0 bases, with 26 bases separating them. The CDR3: CASSFQHRGRLAGPNTGELFF. The CDR3 DNA sequence: TGCGCCAGCAGCTTTCAGCACAGGGGGCGGCTAGCGGGGCCGAACACCGGGGAGCTGTTTTTT.

The CDR3 region has the DNA TGTGCCAGTAGTAGCAACTCGGCGGCCCGAGAAGCTTTCTTT. Translation gives CASSSNSAAREAFF. The gene calls are TRBV19 and TRBJ1-1; D unclear. The germline V gene encodes CDR1 LNHDA and CDR2 SQIVND (reference sequence). Trimming shortened V by 4 bases and J by 8 bases, and 17 bases separated the two germline ends. The CDR3 runs to 14 residues.

The rearrangement links TRBV5-1 to TRBJ2-1; 8 bases are shared with TRBD2. Germline CDR1 is SGHRS and CDR2 is YFSETQ. The CDR3 length is 14 residues. Germline trimming cut 0 bases from V and 8 bases from J; bases unmatched to any gene: 4. This CDR3 reads CASSLGAGVYEQFF. DNA of the CDR3: TGCGCCAGCAGCTTGGGAGCGGGGGTTTATGAGCAGTTCTTC.

The gene calls are TRBV2 and TRBJ2-7, with 9 bases fitting TRBD2. The trim removed 3 bases at V and 0 bases at J, leaving 3 bases unmatched. The germline V gene has CDR1 SNHLY and CDR2 FYNNEI. The CDR3 length is 15 residues. For the CDR3, the DNA is TGTGCCAGCAGTGATGGACTAGCGTACTCCTACGAGCAGTACTTC. This sequence encodes CASSDGLAYSYEQYF.

The chain employs TRBV2 and TRBJ1-3; 7 bases agree with TRBD1. Trimming took 6 bases from V and 3 from J; bases not matched to a gene: 8. The CDR3 totals 15 residues. CDR1 is SNHLY, CDR2 FYNNEI, per germline. In DNA form, the CDR3 reads TGTGCCAGCAGCGACACAGGGGTCGGTGGAAACACCATATATTTT. Its protein product is CASSDTGVGGNTIYF.

This clone was seen just once. This rearrangement joins TRBV9 to TRBJ2-3, with 7 bases lining up with TRBD2. Germline V gene lookup returns CDR1 SGDLS and CDR2 YYNGEE. The J segment lost 2 bases and the V segment lost 2 bases, leaving 11 bases of the junction unmatched. The CDR3 has 17 amino acids. CDR3 sequence (DNA): TGTGCCAGCAGCGTTAGATGGGGGGGGAGCCTCACAGATACGCAGTATTTT. The encoded protein is CASSVRWGGSLTDTQYF.

Here the CDR3 reads CASIFQGGANTGELFF. CDR3 bases: TGTGCCAGTATTTTTCAGGGGGGCGCGAACACCGGGGAGCTGTTTTTT. The chain has TRBV2 and TRBJ2-2; the D gene is possibly TRBD1 (7 bases). This CDR3 is 16 amino acids long. Looked up from germline, CDR1 is SNHLY and CDR2 is FYNNEI. The V and J ends lost 9 bases and 0 bases respectively, with 17 bases between them.

CDR3 sequence: CASSLTQDIQYF. In DNA, the CDR3 is TGTGCCAGCAGCTTAACCCAGGACATTCAGTACTTC. V is TRBV7-9 and J is TRBJ2-4; D is uncertain. From germline, CDR1 is SEHNR and CDR2 FQNEAQ (reference sequence). The CDR3 length is 12 residues. V was trimmed by 2 bases and J by 8 bases, leaving 7 bases between them.

The chain joins TRBV10-3 to TRBJ2-6; 9 bases map to TRBD1. Germline lookup yields CDR1 ENHRY and CDR2 SYGVKD. The CDR3 runs 15 residues. The trim removed 6 bases at V and 1 base at J, leaving 1 base unmatched. CDR3 DNA: TGTGCCATCAGAGGGACAGGGTCTGGGGCCAACGTCCTGACTTTC. It is translated as CAIRGTGSGANVLTF.

CDR3 in amino acids: CASAASLANEQFF. CDR3 nucleotides: TGTGCCAGTGCTGCGTCATTAGCCAATGAGCAGTTCTTC. The J gene is TRBJ2-1, the V gene TRBV19, with D unresolved. V gave up 8 bases and J gave up 6 bases, with 14 bases separating them. CDR1 LNHDA and CDR2 SQIVND come from the germline V gene (reference sequence). The CDR3 runs 13 residues.

The V and J genes are TRBV10-1 and TRBJ2-2, with 9 bases matching TRBD1. Germline loops: CDR1 WNHNN, CDR2 SYGVQD (reference sequence). V was pared by 3 bases and J by 2 bases, with 4 bases of the junction left unmatched. This CDR3 is built from 16 residues. CDR3: CASSDSGQGNTGELFF. The CDR3 bases are TGCGCCAGCAGTGATTCGGGACAGGGTAACACCGGGGAGCTGTTTTTT.

The CDR3, as DNA: TGTGCCAGCAGCCCAGTCCGGGGGGGTGAAGCTTTCTTT. It is translated as CASSPVRGGEAFF. The chain uses TRBV7-2 and TRBJ1-1, with a possible D match to TRBD1 (5 bases). Trimming stripped 5 bases from V and 7 bases from J, with 14 bases between. Germline loops: CDR1 SGHTA, CDR2 FQGNSA. The CDR3 runs to 13 residues.

J is TRBJ2-7 and V is TRBV5-5; 8 positions agree with TRBD2. CDR1 SGHKS and CDR2 YYEKEE come from the germline V gene (reference sequence). This CDR3 has 15 amino acids. Unmatched junction bases numbered 13, after V lost 3 bases and J lost 8 bases. CDR3 sequence reads: CASSYTLAADVKQYF. In nucleotides, the CDR3 is TGTGCCAGCAGCTATACACTAGCGGCAGATGTCAAGCAGTACTTC.

The J gene is TRBJ1-4, the V gene TRBV10-3; 9 nucleotides line up with TRBD1. Trimming cost V 3 bases and J 10 bases; bases outside gene matches: 9. Germline V gene data show CDR1 as ENHRY and CDR2 as SYGVKD. CDR3 length: 15 residues. The CDR3 here is CAISENRGRPGKLFF. In DNA, the CDR3 is TGTGCCATCAGTGAAAACAGGGGGCGCCCCGGAAAACTGTTTTTT.

The sample holds one count of this clone. This chain connects TRBV5-6 to TRBJ2-5; 14 bases align to TRBD2. J was trimmed by 5 bases and V by 4 bases; bases with no gene match: 7. The V gene's germline CDR1 is SGHDT and CDR2 YYEEEE. The CDR3 is 16 residues long. Written as DNA, the CDR3 is TGTGCCAGCAGCCCGGGACTAGCGGGAGATTGGGAGACCCAGTACTTC. It codes for CASSPGLAGDWETQYF.

The J gene is TRBJ2-7, the V gene TRBV5-6; 11 nucleotides agree with TRBD2. J lost 0 bases, V lost 4 bases, and 6 bases had no gene match. CDR3 length: 16 residues. Germline CDR1 is SGHDT and CDR2 is YYEEEE. Here the CDR3 reads CASSSLSGRVSYEQYF. Here the CDR3 DNA reads TGTGCCAGCAGCAGTCTTAGCGGGAGGGTCTCCTACGAGCAGTACTTC.

The rearrangement links TRBV6-1 to TRBJ2-3, with 7 positions matching TRBD2. V shed 3 bases, J shed 3 bases, and the junction held 9 bases outside the gene matches. Germline CDR1 and CDR2: MNHNS and SASEGT. The CDR3 covers 16 residues. The CDR3 DNA reads TGTGCCAGCAGTGACAGACTAGCCGGGGTTACAGATACGCAGTATTTT. Protein: CASSDRLAGVTDTQYF.

The genes are TRBV10-2 and TRBJ2-7; D call uncertain. The CDR3 runs 12 residues. Germline loops: CDR1 WSHSY, CDR2 SAAADI. The V end was cut by 4 bases, the J end by 4 bases, with 8 bases between. This chain's CDR3 is CASSVGRYEQYF. CDR3 nucleotides: TGCGCCAGCAGTGTGGGCAGGTACGAGCAGTACTTC.

On this clone itself: Mismatch with germline at one junction end may stem from a read error. This chain links TRBV5-4 with TRBJ2-2; TRBD2 is a possible D gene (6 bases). The germline CDR1 and CDR2 sequences are SGHNT and YYREEE (reference sequence). The CDR3 has 15 amino acids. The CDR3 spells CASSLVAVNTGEPFF. The CDR3 DNA is TGTGCCAGCAGCTTGGTAGCGGTGAACACCGGGGAGCCGTTTTTT.

This chain uses TRBV30 with TRBJ2-2; D gene ambiguous. Trimming removed 5 bases at V and 6 bases at J, with 13 bases between. This CDR3 has 13 amino acids. The germline V gene encodes CDR1 GTSNPN and CDR2 SVGIG (reference sequence). The CDR3 sequence: CAWDPTGSGELFF. The CDR3 DNA reads as TGTGCCTGGGACCCCACCGGGTCCGGGGAGCTGTTTTTT.

This clone has only a few counts. V usage is TRBV6-5 and J usage is TRBJ1-5; 7 bases are shared with TRBD1. V dropped 6 bases and J dropped 2; count of bases not matched to a gene: 4. The CDR3 runs 14 residues. Looked up from germline, CDR1 is MNHEY and CDR2 is SVGAGI. CDR3 loop: CASRPTGRNQPQHF. CDR3 nucleotides: TGTGCCAGCAGGCCGACAGGGCGCAATCAGCCCCAGCATTTT.

To note about this clone: No conserved phenylalanine or tryptophan ends this CDR3, so it is likely a read error. J is TRBJ1-1 and V is TRBV2; D uncertain. Trimming cost V 8 bases and J 2 bases, with 6 bases left between them. CDR3 length: 11 amino acids. CDR1 and CDR2 (germline): SNHLY, FYNNEI. CDR3: CASGGNTEAFS. CDR3 bases: TGTGCCAGCGGCGGTAACACTGAAGCTTTCTCT.